These T cell receptor beta chains were read from a single sample in a study of blood T cell repertoires in COVID-19. Sequenced by immunoSEQ multiplex PCR; TCRdb stores in-frame clones only, minus some. The table includes about 170,000 clones, roughly 91% detected once. Sequenced: peripheral blood. These receptor sequences come from a man aged 50-59 years who had recovered from COVID-19. Both conserved end residues are part of each CDR3. The D gene is left open where the match is weak. Where a row states a size, it is once, few, many or the class of an expanded clone; other rows omit it.

D gene | J gene | V gene | clone size | CDR3 DNA | CDR3 protein
- | TRBJ2-3 | TRBV7-9 | - | TGTGCCAGCACTCTTGCCGGGGGCAGGGGGGAAGATACGCAGTATTTT | CASTLAGGRGEDTQYF
TRBD1 | TRBJ1-2 | TRBV6-5 | - | TGTGCCAGCAGTTCAGGGGGCGCAGAGTATGGCTACACCTTC | CASSSGGAEYGYTF
TRBD1 | TRBJ2-3 | TRBV7-9 | - | TGTGCCAGCAGCCTCCAGATCGCAGGGGGCGAGAAAGATACGCAGTATTTT | CASSLQIAGGEKDTQYF
- | TRBJ2-7 | TRBV27 | once | TGTGCCAGCAGTTTCTGGGGGGACTCCTACGAGCAGTACTTC | CASSFWGDSYEQYF
- | TRBJ1-4 | TRBV5-8 | - | TGTGCCAGCAGGTCGACATACGGTCAGTCTGAAAAACTGTTTTTT | CASRSTYGQSEKLFF
- | TRBJ2-1 | TRBV6-2/TRBV6-3 | - | TGTGCCAGCAGTGATCGGGACTCCTCCTTGGTGCAGTTCTTC | CASSDRDSSLVQFF
TRBD1 | TRBJ2-7 | TRBV6-6 | - | TGTGCCAGCAGTCACAGACAGGGGCCGGGGTGGTCCTACGAGCAGTACTTC | CASSHRQGPGWSYEQYF
TRBD1 | TRBJ1-2 | TRBV7-9 | - | TGTGCCAGCAGCTCAGGGGGGCCACGGGGCTACACCTTC | CASSSGGPRGYTF
- | TRBJ1-6 | TRBV5-8 | - | TGTGCCAGCAGCTTACCCACACCGGAAGGGGTTTCACCCCTCCACTTT | CASSLPTPEGVSPLHF
- | TRBJ1-2 | TRBV14 | - | TGTGCCAGCAGAGGGAGTAACTATGGCTACACCTTC | CASRGSNYGYTF
TRBD1 | TRBJ2-1 | TRBV2 | - | TGTGCCAGCCAATCGCAGGGGGCTGATGGAAATGAGCAGTTCTTC | CASQSQGADGNEQFF
TRBD1 | TRBJ2-7 | TRBV4-1 | - | TGCGCCAGCAGCCAACGAGTTGACAGGGACGAGCAGTACTTC | CASSQRVDRDEQYF
- | TRBJ1-2 | TRBV2 | - | TGTGCCAGCAGTGGGCCCCGCCTCGAGGAAGGCTACACCTTC | CASSGPRLEEGYTF
TRBD1 | TRBJ2-5 | TRBV6-1 | - | TGTGCCAGCAGTGAAAGGGACAGCCGGGAGACCCAGTACTTC | CASSERDSRETQYF
TRBD2 | TRBJ2-1 | TRBV6-5 | - | TGTGCCAGCGCGGGACTAGCGGGCTACAATGAGCAGTTCTTC | CASAGLAGYNEQFF
- | TRBJ1-2 | TRBV5-6 | - | TGTGCCAGCAGCTTTGGGGGGATTAACTATGGCTACACCTTC | CASSFGGINYGYTF
- | TRBJ1-5 | TRBV5-6 | - | TGTGCCAGCAGCTTGTGGAGGCGGACCCAGCCCCAGCATTTT | CASSLWRRTQPQHF
- | TRBJ2-1 | TRBV5-4 | once | TGTGCCAGCAGTGAAACCGGTCTAGCGTCGCGAGGGTCCTACAATGAGCAGTTCTTC | CASSETGLASRGSYNEQFF
- | TRBJ2-1 | TRBV20-1 | once | TGCAGTGCTCATTACAATGAGCAGTTCTTC | CSAHYNEQFF
- | TRBJ2-2 | TRBV19 | - | TGTGCCAGTAGAGTGGGCCAGAACACCGGGGAGCTGTTTTTT | CASRVGQNTGELFF
- | TRBJ1-5 | TRBV24-1 | - | TGTGCCACCAGTCCGTCGACAGTAGACAATCAGCCCCAGCATTTT | CATSPSTVDNQPQHF
TRBD1 | TRBJ2-7 | TRBV5-4 | - | TGTGCCAGCAGCTCCTGGGGGGGACAGGGGGCTTCCTCCTACGAGCAGTACTTC | CASSSWGGQGASSYEQYF
TRBD1 | TRBJ2-3 | TRBV5-1 | - | TGCGCCAGCAGCTGGGACAGGGGCCGGGATACGCAGTATTTT | CASSWDRGRDTQYF
TRBD2 | TRBJ2-1 | TRBV7-2 | - | TGTGCCAGCAGCTTACCGGTACTAGCGGGCGGGGCCTTTGATGAGCAGTTCTTC | CASSLPVLAGGAFDEQFF
- | TRBJ1-4 | TRBV20-1 | - | TGCAGTGCTAGTTCATCGCGGAACTATGAAAAACTGTTTTTT | CSASSSRNYEKLFF
- | TRBJ1-2 | TRBV29-1 | - | TGCAGCGTTGAAGATCGGTTCCGGGGGGCGAGGGGCCTCTATGGCTACACCTTC | CSVEDRFRGARGLYGYTF
- | TRBJ2-2 | TRBV27 | - | TGTGCCAGCAGCCTTAACTCGAACACCGGGGAGCTGTTTTTT | CASSLNSNTGELFF
TRBD2 | TRBJ2-1 | TRBV5-4 | - | TGTGCCAGCAGGGAGGGACTAGCGGAACTCAATGAGCAGTTCTTC | CASREGLAELNEQFF
TRBD2 | TRBJ2-1 | TRBV14 | - | TGTGCCAGCAGCCAAGTAACTAGCGGTAACGGGGGTGAGCAGTTCTTC | CASSQVTSGNGGEQFF
- | TRBJ2-2 | TRBV7-6 | - | TGTGCCAGCAGCTCTGACGGGGGAAACACCGGGGAGCTGTTTTTT | CASSSDGGNTGELFF
- | TRBJ1-1 | TRBV18 | once | TGTGCCAGCTCAATACGCGGTGAAGCTTTCTTT | CASSIRGEAFF
TRBD2 | TRBJ2-3 | TRBV7-9 | - | TGTGCCAGCAGCTTAGATAGCGGGAGATCGCCGGATACGCAGTATTTT | CASSLDSGRSPDTQYF
- | TRBJ1-3 | TRBV28 | - | TGTGCCAGCAGTTCTTTACGAGCCTCTGGAAACACCATATATTTT | CASSSLRASGNTIYF
- | TRBJ1-5 | TRBV7-2 | - | TGTGCCAGCAGCCACTCAAGAAGCAATCAGCCCCAGCATTTT | CASSHSRSNQPQHF
- | TRBJ2-2 | TRBV24-1 | - | TGTGCCACCAGTGATTTGCTGGCCAGGGGTAGCACCGGGGAGCTGTTTTTT | CATSDLLARGSTGELFF
- | TRBJ1-6 | TRBV4-2 | - | TGTGCCAGCAGCCAAGAGACAGGCTCCTATAATTCACCCCTCCACTTT | CASSQETGSYNSPLHF
- | TRBJ2-4 | TRBV7-2 | - | TGTGCCAGCAGCCTGCAGGGTGGGGACATTCAGTACTTC | CASSLQGGDIQYF
- | TRBJ2-1 | TRBV30 | - | TGTGCCTGGAGCGCGGCAAGGTTCAATGAGCAGTTCTTC | CAWSAARFNEQFF
TRBD1 | TRBJ1-1 | TRBV28 | - | TGTGCCAGCAGTTGGGACAGTGTGCGGACTGAAGCTTTCTTT | CASSWDSVRTEAFF
- | TRBJ1-4 | TRBV18 | - | TGTGCCAGCTCACCTTCCTCCCCGGCGGCAACTAATGAAAAACTGTTTTTT | CASSPSSPAATNEKLFF
TRBD2 | TRBJ2-2 | TRBV9 | - | TGTGCCAGCAGCGTAGCGGGAGGGTTCACCGGGGAGCTGTTTTTT | CASSVAGGFTGELFF
- | TRBJ1-4 | TRBV19 | - | TGTGCCAGTAGTATAGATCGTCTGGCGGAACTGTTTTTT | CASSIDRLAELFF
TRBD2 | TRBJ2-1 | TRBV6-2/TRBV6-3 | few | TGTGCCAGCAGTTATGCCCCGGGACTAGCGGCTCGGAGCTCCTACAATGAGCAGTTCTTC | CASSYAPGLAARSSYNEQFF
TRBD2 | TRBJ2-1 | TRBV18 | - | TGTGCCAGCTCACCTACTAGCGCAACCTACAATGAGCAGTTCTTC | CASSPTSATYNEQFF
- | TRBJ2-2 | TRBV28 | - | TGTGCCAGCGGATCCGCGCAAGGCAGCGCGAACACCGGGGAGCTGTTTTTT | CASGSAQGSANTGELFF
- | TRBJ1-1 | TRBV6-5 | - | TGTGCCGGTGGGAGGACGGCGGCCGGAGGAACTGAAGCTTTCTTT | CAGGRTAAGGTEAFF
TRBD2 | TRBJ2-5 | TRBV5-1 | - | TGCGCCAGCAGCTTGGGGTTCTCTAGCGGATTACAAGAGACCCAGTACTTC | CASSLGFSSGLQETQYF
- | TRBJ2-5 | TRBV6-5 | - | TGTGCCAGCAGTTATTCAGGGAGGAATAAGGAGACCCAGTACTTC | CASSYSGRNKETQYF
- | TRBJ1-6 | TRBV9 | - | TGTGCCAGCAGCGTAAGGTTCGGGAATTCACCCCTCCACTTT | CASSVRFGNSPLHF
- | TRBJ1-4 | TRBV19 | - | TGTGCCAGTACCTCGAGGTCGCCGGATAATGAAAAACTGTTTTTT | CASTSRSPDNEKLFF
- | TRBJ2-3 | TRBV7-2 | - | TGTGCCAGCAGGGCGGGAAGTGCAGATACGCAGTATTTT | CASRAGSADTQYF
TRBD1 | TRBJ2-7 | TRBV6-5 | - | TGTGCCAGCAGTAATGGACAGGTTAACTACGAGCAGTACTTC | CASSNGQVNYEQYF
TRBD1 | TRBJ1-1 | TRBV7-2 | - | TGTGCCAGCAGAGACCCGGGACAGGGGACCGATAGGACTGAAGCTTTCTTT | CASRDPGQGTDRTEAFF
TRBD1 | TRBJ1-6 | TRBV6-1 | - | TGTGCCAGCAGTGAAGCCGACAGGGGGCGGTCACCCCTCCACTTT | CASSEADRGRSPLHF
TRBD1 | TRBJ2-7 | TRBV7-9 | - | TGTGCCAGCAGCCCCGGGACAGGGGGCTACGAGCAGTACTTC | CASSPGTGGYEQYF
TRBD1 | TRBJ1-5 | TRBV6-2/TRBV6-3 | - | TGTGCCAGCAGTGCCGTTGGACAGGCCAATCAGCCCCAGCATTTT | CASSAVGQANQPQHF
TRBD1 | TRBJ2-1 | TRBV29-1 | - | TGCAGCGTAAGACAGGGTGGGAGTCATGAGCAGTTCTTC | CSVRQGGSHEQFF
TRBD2 | TRBJ2-3 | TRBV6-4 | - | TGTGCCAGCAGTGAGAGCGGGACTAGGGGCACAGATACGCAGTATTTT | CASSESGTRGTDTQYF
TRBD2 | TRBJ2-3 | TRBV2 | - | TGTGCCAGCAGTAGCGGGAGTGGAGATACGCAGTATTTT | CASSSGSGDTQYF